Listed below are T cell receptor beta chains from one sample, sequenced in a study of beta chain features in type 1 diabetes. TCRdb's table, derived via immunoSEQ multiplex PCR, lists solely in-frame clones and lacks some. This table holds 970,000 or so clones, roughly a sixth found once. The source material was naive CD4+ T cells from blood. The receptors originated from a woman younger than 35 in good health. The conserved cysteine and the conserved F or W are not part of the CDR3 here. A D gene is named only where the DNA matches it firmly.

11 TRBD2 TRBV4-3 ASSQDTSGGQF
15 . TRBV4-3 ASSQAYGHLKSYEQY
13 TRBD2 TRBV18 ASSPPGLAGNEQF
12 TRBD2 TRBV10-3 AISEASGRNEQF
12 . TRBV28 ASLEGSSYNEQF
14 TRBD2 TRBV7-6 ASSPTYSGSIYEQY
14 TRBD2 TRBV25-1 ASSERLAGGGGTQY
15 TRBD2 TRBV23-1 ASSHQMGLSGYNEQF
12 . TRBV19 ASSMARSGNTIY
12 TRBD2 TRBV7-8 ASVLAGGTRRQY
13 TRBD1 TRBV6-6 ASSTRDRDDYGYT
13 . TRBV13 ASSLEISGANVLT
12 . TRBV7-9 ASSLASSLGTQY
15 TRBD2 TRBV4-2 ASSLEPSGRAGNEQF
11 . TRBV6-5 ASSYLALGEQY
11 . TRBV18 ASSPGVDTEAF
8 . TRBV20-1 SAPRGEAF
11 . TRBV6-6 ASSYTGNQPQH
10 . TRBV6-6 ASSYKGVAAF
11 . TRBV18 ASSPGTGKEAF
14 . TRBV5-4 ASSLEAESSGNTIY
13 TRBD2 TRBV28 ASSPRLASIYEQY
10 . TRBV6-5 ASRGGWDGYT
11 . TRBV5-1 ASSLDFTGGYT
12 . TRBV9 ASSVRVNTGELF
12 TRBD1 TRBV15 ATSQGASNQPQH
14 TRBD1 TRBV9 ASSVGWTGVEETQY
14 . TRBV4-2 ASSPRDRGPNTEAF
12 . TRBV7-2 ASSYMDWNTEAF
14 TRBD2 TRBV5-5 ASSPPGLAGQETQY
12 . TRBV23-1 ASSQSAQGETQY
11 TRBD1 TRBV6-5 ASRQTGRNEQF
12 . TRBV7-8 ASSLDLATDTQY
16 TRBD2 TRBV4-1 ASSPHGLARIYTGELF
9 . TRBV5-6 ASSTLYEQY
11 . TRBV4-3 ASSQEKGLEQY
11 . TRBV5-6 ASSFGSTDTQY
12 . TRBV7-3 ASSLGSGTGELF
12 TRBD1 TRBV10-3 AISPGQGTYEQY
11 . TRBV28 ASRRQGSGEQF
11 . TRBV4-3 ASSQWSDDTQY
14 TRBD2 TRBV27 ASSSRLAGNTGELF
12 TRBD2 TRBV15 ATSRNGLAGGPY
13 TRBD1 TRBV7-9 ASSLTGQGGQPQH
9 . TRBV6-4 ATPAADTQY